Listed here is a single T cell receptor (beta chain). This sample is drawn from a study of blood T cell repertoires in COVID-19. Study information: Material from acute and convalescent COVID-19 was sourced from the United States, Italy and Spain. T cells, B-cell-depleted T cells, or PBMCs supplied cDNA or gDNA.

As handled by the study authors: Using reference gene primer amplification, nucleated cell counts were estimated. Generated by immunoSEQ multiplex PCR, the TCRdb table keeps only in-frame clones and is missing some. That table gives V, J and clone size, and the DNA gave D and trimming. The data contain some 270,000 clones, roughly 90% of them singletons. Enrollment of patients from Seattle took place during active infection, with longitudinal follow-up. V was shortened by 6 bases and J by 1 base, with 16 bases between the two germline ends. The CDR3 has 15 amino acids. Germline loops: CDR1 MNHEY, CDR2 SVGAGI.

This chain connects TRBV6-5 to TRBJ2-7; D remains unclear. Sequencing was carried out using peripheral blood. The TCR was taken from a woman aged 55-70 years with COVID-19, enrolled during active disease. As DNA, the CDR3 is TGTGCCAGCAGCCTCAGTTTGACTCATTCCTACGAGCAGTACTTC. This sequence encodes CASSLSLTHSYEQYF.